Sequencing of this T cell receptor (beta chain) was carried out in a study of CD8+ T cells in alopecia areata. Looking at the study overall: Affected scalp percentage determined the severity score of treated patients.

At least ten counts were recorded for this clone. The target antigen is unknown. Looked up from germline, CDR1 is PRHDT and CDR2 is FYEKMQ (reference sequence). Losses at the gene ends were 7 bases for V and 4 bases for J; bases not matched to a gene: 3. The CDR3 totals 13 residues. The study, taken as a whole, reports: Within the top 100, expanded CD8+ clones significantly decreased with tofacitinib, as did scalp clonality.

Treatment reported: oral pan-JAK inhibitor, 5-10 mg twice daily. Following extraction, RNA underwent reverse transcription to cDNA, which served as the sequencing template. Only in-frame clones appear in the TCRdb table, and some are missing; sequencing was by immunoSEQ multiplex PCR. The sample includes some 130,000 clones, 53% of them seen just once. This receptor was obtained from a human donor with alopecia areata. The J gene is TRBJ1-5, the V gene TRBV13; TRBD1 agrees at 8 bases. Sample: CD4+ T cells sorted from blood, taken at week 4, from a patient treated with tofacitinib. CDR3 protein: CASTRQGNQPQHF. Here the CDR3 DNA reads TGTGCCAGCACCAGACAGGGGAATCAGCCCCAGCATTTT.